This TCR beta chain was retrieved from a study of T cell responses to AZD1222 COVID-19 vaccine. Study-wide results and caveats: Repertoires were obtained solely post-peak T cell response. Just a handful of AZD1222 recipients tested seropositive at baseline. When two AZD1222 doses had been given, Spike-specific TCR breadth and depth rose.

A word on this clone: Antigen unknown.

V dropped 4 bases and J dropped 0 bases, with 10 bases sitting between them. Germline V gene lookup returns CDR1 MNHEY and CDR2 SMNVEV (reference sequence). This CDR3 contains 15 residues. TCRdb's copy holds only in-frame clones and misses some; the assay was immunoSEQ multiplex PCR. Seen here are some 150,000 clones, 85% to 90% observed once, and the top ten hold 1.6%. The origin of this receptor is an adult in good health. This chain joins TRBV27 and TRBJ2-1; TRBD2 is a possible D gene (5 bases). The sequences come from peripheral blood, collected on day 0 of AZD1222 vaccination. The CDR3 region has the DNA TGTGCCAGCAGTTCGGGGAGCCTCTCCTACAATGAGCAGTTCTTC. This codes for CASSSGSLSYNEQFF.